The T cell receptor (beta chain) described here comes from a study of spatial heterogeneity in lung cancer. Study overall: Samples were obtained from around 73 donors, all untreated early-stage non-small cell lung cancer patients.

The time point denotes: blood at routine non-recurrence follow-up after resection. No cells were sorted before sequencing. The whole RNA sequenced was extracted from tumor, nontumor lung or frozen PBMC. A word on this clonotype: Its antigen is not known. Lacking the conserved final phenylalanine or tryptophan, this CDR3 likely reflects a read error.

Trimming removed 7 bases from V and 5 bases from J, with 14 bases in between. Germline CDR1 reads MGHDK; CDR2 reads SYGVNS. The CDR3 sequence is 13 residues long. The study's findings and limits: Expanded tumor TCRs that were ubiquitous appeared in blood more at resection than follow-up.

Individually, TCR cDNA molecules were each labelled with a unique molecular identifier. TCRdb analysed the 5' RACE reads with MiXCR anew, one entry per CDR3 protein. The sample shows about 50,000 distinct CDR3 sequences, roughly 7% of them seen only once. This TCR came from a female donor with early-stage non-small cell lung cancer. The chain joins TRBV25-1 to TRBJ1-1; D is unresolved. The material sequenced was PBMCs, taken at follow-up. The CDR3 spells CASTPGGRTEAFY. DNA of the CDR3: TGTGCCAGCACTCCAGGCGGCCGAACTGAAGCTTTCTAT.